Below, 12 T cell receptor beta chains from the same sample are listed, as sequenced in a study of T cells after yellow fever vaccination (dated by TCRdb to the late 2010s). Libraries were prepared through 5' RACE. Reads for this sample came from an Illumina HiSeq 2500. The public sequencing data were trimmed at Q25 with fastp and processed into clonotypes with MiXCR by TCRdb, which kept only in-frame beta chains. Identical CDR3 proteins give one entry, which carries the most common genes and DNA. This sample is represented by roughly 62,000 distinct CDR3 sequences; approximately 7.7% of them were singletons. 40% to 45% of the sample goes to the ten largest clones. The treatment or condition label, as the study defines it: live attenuated yellow fever vaccine strain. The sequences come from CD8+ T cells sorted from PBMCs, collected on the day of the first yellow fever vaccination. These receptors were collected from a man aged 18 to 29 who received the YFV17D yellow fever vaccine.

This clonotype turned up a few times. This chain joins TRBV5-1 and TRBJ2-7, with a weak D call TRBD1 (6 bases). The germline gives CDR1 SGHRS, CDR2 YFSETQ. V was clipped by 2 bases and J by 5 bases, with 17 bases between them. This CDR3 contains 15 residues. CDR3 residues: CASSFRDTSIHEQYF. In nucleotides, the CDR3 is TGCGCCAGCAGCTTTCGGGACACGTCTATACACGAGCAGTACTTC.

This clonotype was observed at least ten times. The genes are TRBV7-2 and TRBJ2-7; D remains ambiguous. CDR3 length equals 13 residues. Trimming took 9 bases from V and 2 from J, leaving 14 bases between them. CDR1 is SGHTA, CDR2 FQGNSA, per germline. The CDR3 loop reads CASQDPPAYEQYF. CDR3 coding DNA: TGTGCCAGTCAGGACCCGCCCGCCTACGAGCAGTACTTC. The full variable domain, in which reference TRBV7-2 and TRBJ2-7 provide the parts outside the CDR3, is GAGVSQSPSNKVTEKGKDVELRCDPISGHTALYWYRQSLGQGLEFLIYFQGNSAPDKSGLPSDRFSAERTGGSVSTLTIQRTQQEDSAVYLCASQDPPAYEQYFGPGTRLTVT.

A word on this clonotype: One junction end disagrees with the germline gene, perhaps due to a read error. The chain has TRBV3-1 and TRBJ2-1, with 8 bases aligning to TRBD1. The CDR3 loop spans 16 amino acids. Germline CDR1 and CDR2: LGHDT and YNNKEL (reference sequence). CDR3 amino acids: CANSPFGQGRYNEQFF. The DNA of the CDR3 is TGTGCCAACAGCCCATTCGGACAGGGAAGGTACAATGAGCAGTTCTTC.

This clonotype was seen more than once but under ten times. The chain has TRBV9 and TRBJ2-1; TRBD2 might be the D (5 bases). The CDR3 is 17 amino acids. V lost 0 bases to trimming and J lost 4 bases, with 17 bases between them. The germline gives CDR1 SGDLS, CDR2 YYNGEE. CDR3 in DNA: TGTGCCAGCAGCGTAGGGTTGAGAGGGTGGCGGTACAATGAGCAGTTCTTC. Protein product: CASSVGLRGWRYNEQFF.

A few counts support this clonotype. The V and J genes are TRBV6-5 and TRBJ1-2; D might be TRBD1 (5 bases). This CDR3 has 15 amino acids. Germline CDR1 MNHEY, CDR2 SVGAGI. Trimming took 0 bases from V and 6 from J, leaving 14 bases between them. In DNA form, the CDR3 reads TGTGCCAGCAGTTACTCGATATCAGTAGGGGATGGCTACACCTTC. Protein: CASSYSISVGDGYTF.

This clonotype was counted many times. The J gene is TRBJ2-1, the V gene TRBV24-1, with 8 positions matching TRBD2. The CDR3 consists of 17 residues. V lost 3 bases and J lost 0; bases outside the gene matches: 6. Per germline, CDR1 KGHDR and CDR2 SFDVKD. CDR3 bases: TGTGCCACCAGTGATGCCCGGGCGGGGGGCTCCTACAATGAGCAGTTCTTC. This sequence encodes CATSDARAGGSYNEQFF.

At least ten counts were recorded for this clonotype. The V and J genes are TRBV4-3 and TRBJ2-7; no firm D call. The CDR3 runs to 15 residues. V was cut by 1 base and J by 0 bases, with 10 bases left in between. Germline lookup yields CDR1 LGHNA and CDR2 YSLEER. CDR3 coding DNA: TGCGCCAGCAGCCAAGCACCCGGTCCCTCCTACGAGCAGTACTTC. Translation: CASSQAPGPSYEQYF.

In its sample, this clonotype was seen many times. The chain carries TRBV29-1 and TRBJ2-1, with D maybe TRBD2 (5 bases). V lost 4 bases and J lost 9, with 16 bases in between. In germline, CDR1 is SQVTM, CDR2 ANQGSEA. The CDR3 is 13 residues long. CDR3 bases: TGCAGCGTTGTAGGGCCGGGAACAAGTGAGCAGTTCTTC. Protein sequence: CSVVGPGTSEQFF.

This clonotype was seen ten or more times. J is TRBJ2-3 and V is TRBV7-9; 8 positions match TRBD2. The CDR3 covers 17 residues. V was pared by 0 bases and J by 5 bases, with 10 bases of the junction left unmatched. Germline lookup yields CDR1 SEHNR and CDR2 FQNEAQ (reference sequence). CDR3 nucleotides: TGTGCCAGCAGCTTAGCCCCCGGGGGGGCCAGAGGAGATACGCAGTATTTT. As protein: CASSLAPGGARGDTQYF.

This clonotype was seen ten or more times. V gene TRBV24-1 combines with J gene TRBJ2-3, with TRBD2 matching 9 bases. The length of the CDR3 is 15 residues. Trimming cost V 5 bases and J 4 bases; bases outside gene matches: 6. Germline V CDR1 and CDR2: KGHDR, SFDVKD. The CDR3 here is CATSVLAGASDTQYF. The CDR3 DNA sequence: TGTGCCACCAGTGTGTTAGCGGGGGCTTCAGATACGCAGTATTTT.

The table lists this clonotype with a few counts. V gene TRBV4-1 combines with J gene TRBJ2-1, with D perhaps matching TRBD1 (5 bases). The CDR3 sequence is 17 residues long. Trimming removed 3 bases at V and 4 bases at J, with 19 bases between. Germline CDR1 is MGHRA and CDR2 is YSYEKL. The CDR3 nucleotides read TGCGCCAGCAGCCAGGCCATCAGTGGACAACTATACAATGAGCAGTTCTTC. It is translated as CASSQAISGQLYNEQFF.

This clonotype was observed at least ten times. The chain carries TRBV13 and TRBJ1-1, with D possibly being TRBD1 (5 bases). The germline gives CDR1 PRHDT, CDR2 FYEKMQ (reference sequence). Trimming shortened V by 3 bases and J by 7 bases, and 12 bases separated the two germline ends. The CDR3 is 13 residues long. The DNA of the CDR3 is TGTGCCAGCAGCTTGGAGGGGAGAAGTGAAGCTTTCTTT. Translated: CASSLEGRSEAFF.